This T cell receptor (beta chain) was observed in a study of cytomegalovirus exposure and HLA in healthy donors. Study overall: The approximately 110 validation repertoires used a platform that matched the one used for the 550 to 800 first-cohort repertoires, as a later analysis reported.

The donors were in the approximately 120-subject validation cohort; that cohort was separate from the roughly 700-subject first cohort. This table comes from immunoSEQ multiplex PCR, and its TCRdb copy is limited to in-frame clones, with some not included. This table holds over 200,000 clones, 88% found once. Sequencing was done on a sample of PBMCs. The TCR was taken from a woman younger than 35 in good health and CMV-seronegative.

This CDR3 reads CASGLGQLNQPQHF. CDR3 nucleotides: TGTGCCAGCGGCCTCGGACAGCTAAATCAGCCCCAGCATTTT. The chain employs TRBV2 and TRBJ1-5; D may be TRBD1 (6 bases). This CDR3 is 14 amino acids long. The V gene lost 8 bases and the J gene lost 4 bases, with 15 bases spanning the gap. Germline V gene lookup returns CDR1 SNHLY and CDR2 FYNNEI.